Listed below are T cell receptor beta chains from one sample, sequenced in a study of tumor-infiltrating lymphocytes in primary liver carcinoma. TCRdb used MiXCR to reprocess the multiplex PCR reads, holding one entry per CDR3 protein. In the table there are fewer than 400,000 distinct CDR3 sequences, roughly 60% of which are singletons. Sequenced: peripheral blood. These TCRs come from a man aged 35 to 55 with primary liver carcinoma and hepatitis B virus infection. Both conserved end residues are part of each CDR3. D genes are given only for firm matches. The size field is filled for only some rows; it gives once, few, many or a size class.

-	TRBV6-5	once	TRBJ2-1	TGTGCCAGTAGGACTAAAGTGGGCCCGATTCGCGGTGAGCAGTTCTTC	CASRTKVGPIRGEQFF
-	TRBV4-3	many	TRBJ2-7	TGCGCCAGCAGCCAGCAATACAGGGATCACGAGCAGTACTTC	CASSQQYRDHEQYF
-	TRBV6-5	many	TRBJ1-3	TGTGCCAGCAGTTACTCAACCTTCTCTGGAAACACCATATATTTT	CASSYSTFSGNTIYF
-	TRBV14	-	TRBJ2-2	TGTGCCAGCAGCCAAACCCGCGGGGACACGGCTGTGTTGGGGGTCACCTGGGAGCTGTTTTTT	CASSQTRGDTAVLGVTWELFF
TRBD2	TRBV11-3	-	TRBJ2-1	TGTACCAGGAGCTTAGGACTAGCGGGGCACAATGAGCAGTTCTTC	CTRSLGLAGHNEQFF
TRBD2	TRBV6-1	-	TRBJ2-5	TGTGCCAGCAACCGAGGGACTAGCGGGAGGATCCAAGAGACCCAGTACTTC	CASNRGTSGRIQETQYF
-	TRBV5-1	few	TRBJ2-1	TGCGCCAGCAGCTTGGGGGGAGGAACCTTCTACAATGAGCAGTTCTTC	CASSLGGGTFYNEQFF
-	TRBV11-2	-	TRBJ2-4	TGTGCCAGCAGCTTAGTAGGGGGTAGAAACAATGGGCAGTACTTC	CASSLVGGRNNGQYF
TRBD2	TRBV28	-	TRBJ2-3	TGTGCCAGCAGTTTAGGAAGCGGGGCCCCAGATAAGCAGTATTTT	CASSLGSGAPDKQYF
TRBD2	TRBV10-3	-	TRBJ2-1	TGTGCCATCGCTCCGGGACTAGGTGGTTTGGGTGAGCAGTTCTTC	CAIAPGLGGLGEQFF
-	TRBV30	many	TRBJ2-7	TGTGCCTGGAGCGTCACTGGCGAGCAGTACTTC	CAWSVTGEQYF
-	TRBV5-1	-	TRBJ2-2	TGCGCCAGCAGCTTACCACAGGGTCGGCCGAGCACCGGGGAGCTGTTTTTT	CASSLPQGRPSTGELFF
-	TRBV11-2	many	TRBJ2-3	TGTGCCAGCAGCTTAGAACAGGGGAGGACAGATACGCAGTATTTT	CASSLEQGRTDTQYF
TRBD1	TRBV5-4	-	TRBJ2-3	TGTGCCAGCAGTTTCACTGAGGGGTTGCACAGGGGGAGCACAGATACGCAGTATTTT	CASSFTEGLHRGSTDTQYF
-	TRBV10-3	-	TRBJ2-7	TGTGCCATCTCCGGGACCGGCGCCTACGAGCACTACTTC	CAISGTGAYEHYF
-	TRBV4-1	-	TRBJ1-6	TGCACCAGCAGCCAAGATCTTTCCCGGAACTCACCCCTCCACTTT	CTSSQDLSRNSPLHF
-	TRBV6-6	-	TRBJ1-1	TGTGCCAGCAATAAACATACAGGGATGAAGGACACTGAAGCTTTCTTT	CASNKHTGMKDTEAFF
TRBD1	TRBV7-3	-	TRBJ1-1	TGTGCCAGCAGCTCCCGACAGGGCAGCACTGAAGCTTTCTTT	CASSSRQGSTEAFF
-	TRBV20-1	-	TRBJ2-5	TGCAGTGCTAGAGGTCGATTTGGAGGGCACCAAGAGACCCAGTACTTC	CSARGRFGGHQETQYF
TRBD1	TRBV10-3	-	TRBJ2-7	TGTGCCATCAGTGCCAGGGGTTCGAGACAGGGGACTCGCGAGCAGTACTTC	CAISARGSRQGTREQYF
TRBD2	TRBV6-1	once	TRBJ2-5	TGTGCCAGCAGTGAAGCTTGCGGGAGGGCTCGGGAGACCCAGTACTTC	CASSEACGRARETQYF
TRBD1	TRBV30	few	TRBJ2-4	TGTGCCTGGAGCGGAGGGACAGGGTTTGACATTCAGTACTTC	CAWSGGTGFDIQYF
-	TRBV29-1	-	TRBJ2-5	TGCAGCGTTGAACTCCCAGCCGCCCAGGAGACCCAGTACTTC	CSVELPAAQETQYF
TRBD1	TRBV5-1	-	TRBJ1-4	TGCGCCAGCAGTCCCGGGACAGATAATGTAAAACTGTTTTTT	CASSPGTDNVKLFF
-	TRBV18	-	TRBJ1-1	TGTGCCAGCTCCGAAGGGGGTGAAGCTTTCTTT	CASSEGGEAFF
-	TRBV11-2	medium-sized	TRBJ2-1	TGTGCCAGCAGCTCAGACGGCCACAATGAGCAGTTCTTC	CASSSDGHNEQFF
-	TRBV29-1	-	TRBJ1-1	TGCATCGTTGACGAGGGCGGCCCCGGGGACACTGAAGCTTTCTTT	CIVDEGGPGDTEAFF
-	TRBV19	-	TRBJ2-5	TGTGCCAGTAGTAGCCAGGGACCAGCGGGCCAAGAGACCCAGTACTTC	CASSSQGPAGQETQYF
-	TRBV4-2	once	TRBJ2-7	TGTGCCAGCAGCCAAGATCCGCAGGTGGCTAAATACGAGCAGTACTTC	CASSQDPQVAKYEQYF
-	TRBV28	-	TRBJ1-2	TGTGCCAGCACCGACAGAGGCGGCTACACCTTC	CASTDRGGYTF
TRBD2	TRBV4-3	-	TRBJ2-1	TGCGCCAGCAGCCAGAAGTTGTCGGGACTAGCGGGTTACGATGAGCAGTTCTTC	CASSQKLSGLAGYDEQFF
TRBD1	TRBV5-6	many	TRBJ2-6	TGTGCCAGCAGCTTGGGGACAGGATCCTCTGGGGCCAACGTCCTGACTTTC	CASSLGTGSSGANVLTF
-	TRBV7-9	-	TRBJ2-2	TGTGCCAGCAGCTTAAGAACGAGCGGGACATTTCCCGGGGAGCTGTTTTTT	CASSLRTSGTFPGELFF
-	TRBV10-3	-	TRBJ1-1	TGTGCCATCAGCGCGGGCATTGAAGATTTCTTT	CAISAGIEDFF
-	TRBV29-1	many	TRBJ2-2	TGCAGCGTTGGGTTCAGCCAGAACACCGGGGAGCTGTTTTTT	CSVGFSQNTGELFF